This entry lists 25 T cell receptor beta chains sequenced from one sample in a study of T cell responses to AZD1222 COVID-19 vaccine. Sequencing was performed with immunoSEQ multiplex PCR; in TCRdb, only in-frame clones are kept and a portion is missing. Altogether roughly 200,000 clones are present, under 95% being singletons, with the ten largest covering approximately 1%. Source: peripheral blood, taken on day 0 of MenACWY control vaccination. Every receptor here comes from an adult in good health.

V usage is TRBV10-1 and J usage is TRBJ2-7, with 7 bases that match TRBD1. Unmatched junction bases numbered 14, after V lost 2 bases and J lost 4 bases. The CDR3 is 17 amino acids. Germline values: CDR1 WNHNN, CDR2 SYGVQD (reference sequence). CDR3 amino acids: CASSEGRTGSTMYEQYF. The CDR3 DNA sequence: TGCGCCAGCAGTGAGGGAAGGACAGGCTCCACGATGTACGAGCAGTACTTC.

This chain uses TRBV27 with TRBJ1-5; the match to TRBD1 covers 9 bases. Germline values: CDR1 MNHEY, CDR2 SMNVEV (reference sequence). Trimming cost V 6 bases and J 4 bases; bases outside gene matches: 10. This CDR3 spans 16 amino acids. CDR3: CASRKQGAFRNQPQHF. CDR3 coding DNA: TGTGCCAGCAGGAAACAGGGGGCGTTTCGTAATCAGCCCCAGCATTTT.

The rearrangement joins TRBV5-1 to TRBJ2-2, with D possibly TRBD1 on 6 matching bases. The CDR3 has 14 amino acids. Trimming removed 8 bases at V and 2 bases at J, with 13 bases between. Per germline, CDR1 SGHRS and CDR2 YFSETQ. The CDR3 DNA reads TGCGCCAGTCAGGACAGAATCAACACCGGGGAGCTGTTTTTT. Its protein product is CASQDRINTGELFF. Together with reference TRBV5-1 and TRBJ2-2, the CDR3 gives the full variable domain: KAGVTQTPRYLIKTRGQQVTLSCSPISGHRSVSWYQQTPGQGLQFLFEYFSETQRNKGNFPGRFSGRQFSNSRSEMNVSTLELGDSALYLCASQDRINTGELFFGEGSRLTVL.

The J gene is TRBJ1-2, the V gene TRBV27, with D possibly TRBD1 on 5 matching bases. Trimming removed 6 bases from V and 4 bases from J, with 12 bases in between. This CDR3 has 13 amino acids. Germline V CDR1 and CDR2: MNHEY, SMNVEV (reference sequence). The CDR3 spells CASRPPGTYGYTF. CDR3 coding DNA: TGTGCCAGCAGGCCCCCAGGGACCTATGGCTACACCTTC.

V gene TRBV5-5 combines with J gene TRBJ1-5, with D hard to call. Trimming removed 2 bases at V and 2 bases at J, with 17 bases between. This CDR3 comprises 17 residues. Per germline, CDR1 SGHKS and CDR2 YYEKEE (reference sequence). Here the CDR3 reads CASSFREGSKGNQPQHF. CDR3 DNA: TGTGCCAGCAGCTTTCGCGAAGGTAGTAAAGGCAATCAGCCCCAGCATTTT. Filled out from reference TRBV5-5 and TRBJ1-5, the complete variable domain reads DAGVTQSPTHLIKTRGQQVTLRCSPISGHKSVSWYQQVLGQGPQFIFQYYEKEERGRGNFPDRFSARQFPNYSSELNVNALLLGDSALYLCASSFREGSKGNQPQHFGDGTRLSIL.

This chain connects TRBV3-1 (or the pseudogene TRBV3-2) to TRBJ2-3; weak D call: TRBD2 (6 bases). Trimming removed 4 bases at V and 2 bases at J, with 13 bases between. CDR3 size: 15 residues. Germline CDR1 reads LGHDT; CDR2 reads YNNKEL (reference sequence). The CDR3 nucleotides read TGTGCCAGCAGCCCTGCTCGACTAGTCACAGATACGCAGTATTTT. Translation gives CASSPARLVTDTQYF.

The chain combines TRBV28 with TRBJ1-2, with D maybe TRBD1 (5 bases). V lost 3 bases, J lost 2 bases, and 13 bases lay in between. This CDR3 is 15 amino acids long. Germline V CDR1 and CDR2: MDHEN, SYDVKM. CDR3 DNA: TGTGCCAGCAGTTTGGTTGGGGGTAACAACTATGGCTACACCTTC. This gives the protein CASSLVGGNNYGYTF.

This chain uses TRBV14 with TRBJ1-1; 7 nucleotides match TRBD1. J gave up 2 bases and V 5 bases, and 5 bases lay outside the gene matches. The CDR3 contains 14 residues. The V gene's germline CDR1 is SGHDN and CDR2 FVKESK. Here the CDR3 reads CASSKGQRNTEAFF. The CDR3, as DNA: TGTGCCAGCAGCAAGGGACAGCGAAACACTGAAGCTTTCTTT.

CDR3 coding DNA: TGTGCCATCAGGGCAGGGTCTAATAATTCACCCCTCCACTTT. Residues: CAIRAGSNNSPLHF. The rearrangement links TRBV10-3 to TRBJ1-6; tentative D call: TRBD1 (5 bases). V shed 6 bases and J shed 5 bases, with 11 bases lying between them. Germline lookup yields CDR1 ENHRY and CDR2 SYGVKD. The CDR3 length is 14 residues.

This chain joins TRBV9 and TRBJ2-2, with a weak D call TRBD1 (5 bases). The CDR3 runs 16 residues. V shed 1 base and J shed 0 bases, with 10 bases lying between them. Germline-derived CDR1 and CDR2 are SGDLS and YYNGEE. CDR3 in amino acids: CASSVFQGSNTGELFF. In nucleotides, the CDR3 is TGTGCCAGCAGCGTATTTCAGGGCTCGAACACCGGGGAGCTGTTTTTT.

This chain uses TRBV6-2 or TRBV6-3 with TRBJ1-5; the D gene is possibly TRBD1 (5 bases). The CDR3 spans 14 residues. Looked up from germline, CDR1 is MNHEY and CDR2 is SVGEGT. Trimming cost V 5 bases and J 7 bases, with 15 bases left between them. The CDR3 is CASSRALGDQPQHF. In nucleotides, the CDR3 is TGTGCCAGCAGTCGAGCCTTGGGGGACCAGCCCCAGCATTTT.

The rearrangement joins TRBV4-1 to TRBJ2-1; tentatively, D is TRBD2 (6 bases). Germline CDR1 reads MGHRA; CDR2 reads YSYEKL. CDR3 size: 15 residues. Trimming took 2 bases from V and 2 from J, leaving 10 bases between them. CDR3 sequence (DNA): TGCGCCAGCAGCCAAACGGGGGTAACCTACAATGAGCAGTTCTTC. It translates to CASSQTGVTYNEQFF.

J is TRBJ2-1 and V is TRBV6-5; D remains ambiguous. The CDR3 runs 15 residues. The germline V and J ends were trimmed by 0 bases and 0 bases, with 6 bases remaining between them. From germline, CDR1 is MNHEY and CDR2 SVGAGI. CDR3 sequence (DNA): TGTGCCAGCAGTTACTCAGCGAGCTCCTACAATGAGCAGTTCTTC. It codes for CASSYSASSYNEQFF.

The rearrangement links TRBV7-8 to TRBJ1-4; 8 bases map to TRBD1. The CDR3 length is 17 residues. J was trimmed by 2 bases and V by 5 bases; bases with no gene match: 10. Per germline, CDR1 SGHVS and CDR2 FQNEAQ. The CDR3 here is CASSHRTGPGTNEKLFF. As DNA, the CDR3 is TGTGCCAGCAGCCACAGGACAGGGCCGGGCACTAATGAAAAACTGTTTTTT.

Here the CDR3 reads CASSFLQGDNEKLFF. The CDR3 bases are TGTGCCAGCAGCTTCTTACAGGGAGATAATGAAAAACTGTTTTTT. The chain uses TRBV7-9 and TRBJ1-4; weak D call: TRBD1 (6 bases). The CDR3 consists of 15 residues. V lost 3 bases and J lost 4, with 12 bases in between. In germline, CDR1 is SEHNR, CDR2 FQNEAQ (reference sequence). Full variable domain (outside the CDR3, taken from reference TRBV7-9 and TRBJ1-4): DTGVSQNPRHKITKRGQNVTFRCDPISEHNRLYWYRQTLGQGPEFLTYFQNEAQLEKSRLLSDRFSAERPKGSFSTLEIQRTEQGDSAMYLCASSFLQGDNEKLFFGSGTQLSVL.

The V and J genes are TRBV18 and TRBJ2-5; D is ambiguous. V lost 1 base, J lost 5 bases, and 8 bases lay in between. The CDR3 length is 13 residues. Germline V gives CDR1 KGHSH, CDR2 LQKENI. CDR3 bases: TGTGCCAGCTCACCACGAGCGCAGGAGACCCAGTACTTC. Translated: CASSPRAQETQYF.

In regard to this clone: The same CDR3 arises from other DNA sequences in this sample as well. The rearrangement links TRBV29-1 to TRBJ1-2, with 9 nucleotides matching TRBD1. Germline-derived CDR1 and CDR2 are SQVTM and ANQGSEA. Trimming cost V 4 bases and J 8 bases; bases outside gene matches: 8. This CDR3 has 13 residues. CDR3 nucleotide sequence: TGCAGCGTTGGAAGGGACAGGGTAGAAGGCTACACCTTC. Its translation is CSVGRDRVEGYTF. The full variable domain, rest sourced from reference TRBV29-1 and TRBJ1-2, is SAVISQKPSRDICQRGTSLTIQCQVDSQVTMMFWYRQQPGQSLTLIATANQGSEATYESGFVIDKFPISRPNLTFSTLTVSNMSPEDSSIYLCSVGRDRVEGYTFGSGTRLTVV.

The chain employs TRBV7-2 and TRBJ1-2; 7 positions agree with TRBD1. Unmatched junction bases numbered 8, after V lost 5 bases and J lost 8 bases. This CDR3 is built from 13 residues. Germline CDR1 SGHTA, CDR2 FQGNSA. CDR3 loop: CASSTQGRGGYTF. CDR3 bases: TGTGCCAGCAGCACACAGGGGAGAGGGGGCTACACCTTC.

This sequence joins TRBV6-4 and TRBJ1-5; unclear D gene. The CDR3 length is 15 residues. Germline V gene lookup returns CDR1 MRHNA and CDR2 SNTAGT. V lost 6 bases and J 6 bases, leaving 18 bases between the germline ends. The CDR3 DNA sequence: TGTGCCAGCAGGAATGGCTGGGAGGGTACTCAGCCCCAGCATTTT. Its protein is CASRNGWEGTQPQHF.

In nucleotides, the CDR3 is TGCGCCAGCAGCTTGGCCGGGCCAAGCTCCTATAATTCACCCCTCCACTTT. Translation: CASSLAGPSSYNSPLHF. The V and J genes are TRBV5-1 and TRBJ1-6; D remains ambiguous. V dropped 0 bases and J dropped 0 bases, with 10 bases sitting between them. Germline CDR1 SGHRS, CDR2 YFSETQ. This CDR3 has 17 amino acids.

In DNA, the CDR3 is TGTGCCAGCAGCGTAGCTGGGGGGGATAGCACCGGGGAGCTGTTTTTT. Protein: CASSVAGGDSTGELFF. The V and J genes are TRBV9 and TRBJ2-2, with 7 bases matching TRBD2. Unmatched junction bases numbered 6, after V lost 0 bases and J lost 4 bases. Germline loops: CDR1 SGDLS, CDR2 YYNGEE. The CDR3 contains 16 residues.

A remark on this clone: One end of the junction is discordant with germline, which a read error may explain. The chain employs TRBV29-1 and TRBJ1-3; 9 positions match TRBD1. The CDR3 totals 13 residues. Germline lookup yields CDR1 SQVTM and CDR2 ANQGSEA. The CDR3 region has the DNA TGCAGCGTCAGGGGGGACAGGGCCTCCGAGAGAGATTTT. This gives the protein CSVRGDRASERDF.

This chain joins TRBV5-1 and TRBJ1-4; no clear D gene. The V and J ends lost 1 base and 0 bases respectively, with 7 bases between them. The CDR3 length is 15 residues. The V gene's germline CDR1 is SGHRS and CDR2 YFSETQ. The CDR3 sequence is CASSLQAATNEKLFF. The CDR3 nucleotides read TGCGCCAGCAGCTTGCAGGCAGCAACTAATGAAAAACTGTTTTTT.

This clone has a single count. DNA for the CDR3: TGTGCCAGCCGGGGGACGGGGAATAACTATGGCTACACCTTC. Translating it yields CASRGTGNNYGYTF. J is TRBJ1-2 and V is TRBV6-5; D perhaps matches TRBD1 (5 bases). CDR3 length equals 14 residues. In germline, CDR1 is MNHEY, CDR2 SVGAGI. Trimming removed 8 bases at V and 1 base at J, with 14 bases between.

The chain uses TRBV27 and TRBJ1-2; D not certain. V was trimmed by 10 bases and J by 4 bases, leaving 13 bases between them. The V gene's germline CDR1 is MNHEY and CDR2 SMNVEV (reference sequence). There are 12 residues in the CDR3. The CDR3 nucleotides are TGTGCCACCGGAGACGGATTCTATGGCTACACCTTC. It yields the protein CATGDGFYGYTF.